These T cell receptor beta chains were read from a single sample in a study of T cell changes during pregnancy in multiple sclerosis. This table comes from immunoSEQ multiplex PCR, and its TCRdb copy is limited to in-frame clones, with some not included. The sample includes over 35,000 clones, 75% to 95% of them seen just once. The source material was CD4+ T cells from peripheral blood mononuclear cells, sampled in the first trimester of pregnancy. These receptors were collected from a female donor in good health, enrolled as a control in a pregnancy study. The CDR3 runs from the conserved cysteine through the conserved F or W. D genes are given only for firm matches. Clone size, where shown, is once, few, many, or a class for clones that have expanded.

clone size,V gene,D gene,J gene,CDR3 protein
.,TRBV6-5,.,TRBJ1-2,CASRTVRNNYGYTF
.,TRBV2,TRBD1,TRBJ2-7,CASTVTGGPYEQYF
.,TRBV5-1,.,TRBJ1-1,CASSLGGRANTEAFF
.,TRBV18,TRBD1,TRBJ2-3,CASSGTGTVRTDTQYF
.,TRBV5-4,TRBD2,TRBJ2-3,CASRLAGSTDTQYF
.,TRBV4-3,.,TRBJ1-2,CASSQDPGGRYGYTF
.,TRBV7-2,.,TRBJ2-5,CASSFSADYQETQYF
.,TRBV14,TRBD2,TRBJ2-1,CASSQSRGGPAEQFF
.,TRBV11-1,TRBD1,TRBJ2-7,CASSLSPGQANYEQYF
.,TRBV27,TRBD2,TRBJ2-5,CASSSPSGGQETQYF
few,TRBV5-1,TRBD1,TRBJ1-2,CASSLEGAFDYGYTF
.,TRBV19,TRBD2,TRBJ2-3,CATAGLAEDTQYF
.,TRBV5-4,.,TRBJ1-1,CASSPGADRTEAFF
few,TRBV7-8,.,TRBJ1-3,CASSSQAGELGNTIYF
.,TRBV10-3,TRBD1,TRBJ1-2,CAITDRERHGYTF
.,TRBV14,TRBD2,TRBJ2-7,CASSQHRTSGSSYEQYF
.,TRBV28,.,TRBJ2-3,CASSVSGKLISTDTQYF
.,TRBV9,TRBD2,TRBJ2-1,CASSATSGGSNEQFF
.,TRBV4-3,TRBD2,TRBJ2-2,CASSPVGGENTGELFF
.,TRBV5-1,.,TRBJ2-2,CASFRGSGTGELFF
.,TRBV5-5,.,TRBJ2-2,CASSPRQLGELFF
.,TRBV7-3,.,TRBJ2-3,CASSGASSTDTQYF
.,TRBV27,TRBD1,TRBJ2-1,CASSSAGGAGNEQFF
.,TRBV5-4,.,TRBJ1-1,CASSLAGSGSTEAFF
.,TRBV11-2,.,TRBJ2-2,CASSFTQGHTGELFF
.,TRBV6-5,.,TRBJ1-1,CASSYSTLGRTEAFF
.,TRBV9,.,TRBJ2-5,CASSKNREEETQYF
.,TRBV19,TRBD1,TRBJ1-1,CASSLPGGAKNTEAFF
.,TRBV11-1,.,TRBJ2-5,CASRDRGSLGGQETQYF
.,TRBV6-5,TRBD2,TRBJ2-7,CASSPGTSSYEQYF
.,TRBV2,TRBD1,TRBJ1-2,CASRGQGPYGYTF
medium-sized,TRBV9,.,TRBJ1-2,CASSEHGTQGDGYTF
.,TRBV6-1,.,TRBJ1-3,CASSEAYGSGGNTIYF
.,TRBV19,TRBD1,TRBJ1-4,CASSSGQANEKLFF
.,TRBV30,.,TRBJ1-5,CAWSPQDPTGQPQHF
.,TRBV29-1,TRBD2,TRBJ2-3,CSAPTAGGLSTDTQYF
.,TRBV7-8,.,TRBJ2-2,CASSLAGAGNTGELFF
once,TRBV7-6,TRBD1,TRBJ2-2,CASSLVQGDTGELFF
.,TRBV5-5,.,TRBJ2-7,CASSFTESYEQYF